The 3 T cell receptor beta chains in this list originate from one sample, sequenced in a study of cytotoxic CD8 clonotypes in ibrutinib-treated CLL. Repertoires were generated with immunoSEQ multiplex PCR, while TCRdb's copy carries only in-frame clones and drops some. Of approximately 120,000 clones in the sample, 55% to 75% were seen once. The sequences come from PBMCs, collected after 24 months of ibrutinib treatment. Receptor source: a human donor with chronic lymphocytic leukemia.

The chain uses TRBV6-5 and TRBJ2-7, with 7 positions matching TRBD2. The CDR3 length is 14 residues. The trim removed 6 bases at V and 3 bases at J, leaving 8 bases unmatched. CDR1 and CDR2 from the germline V gene are MNHEY and SVGAGI. CDR3 bases: TGTGCCAGCAGCCGAATGGGACTAAACTACGAGCAGTACTTC. Translating gives CASSRMGLNYEQYF.

This rearrangement joins TRBV5-1 to TRBJ2-7; 11 bases line up with TRBD1. Per the germline V gene, CDR1 is SGHRS and CDR2 is YFSETQ. V shed 3 bases and J 6 bases; nucleotides not matched to a gene: 8. The CDR3 extends over 15 amino acids. The CDR3 DNA is TGCGCCAGCAGCTACGATGACGGACAGGGGGCCGAGCAGTACTTC. It is translated as CASSYDDGQGAEQYF.

This clone was detected once. The chain couples TRBV11-1 to TRBJ2-6, with D perhaps matching TRBD1 (5 bases). The germline CDR1 and CDR2 sequences are SGHAT and FQDESV (reference sequence). Trimming shortened V by 6 bases and J by 3 bases, and 9 bases separated the two germline ends. The CDR3 loop spans 14 amino acids. The CDR3 is CASSQGNGANVLTF. For the CDR3, the DNA is TGTGCCAGCAGTCAGGGCAATGGGGCCAACGTCCTGACTTTC.